The next 2 T cell receptor beta chains were all read from a single sample in a study of blood T cell repertoires in COVID-19. The protocol was immunoSEQ multiplex PCR, while the TCRdb copy is restricted to in-frame clones and leaves out a portion. The sample carries about 52,000 clones, over 75% recorded once. Source material: peripheral blood. All receptors derive from a man in his 70s with active COVID-19.

The rearrangement joins TRBV6-2 or TRBV6-3 to TRBJ2-2, with TRBD1 matching 10 bases. The J segment lost 6 bases and the V segment lost 5 bases, leaving 9 bases of the junction unmatched. In germline, CDR1 is MNHEY, CDR2 SVGEGT. The CDR3 length is 16 residues. The CDR3 nucleotides read TGTGCCAGCAGTAACACCCGGGACAGGGGCTCCGGGGAGCTGTTTTTT. Translated: CASSNTRDRGSGELFF.

This clone appeared once. The chain has TRBV2 and TRBJ2-3, with 8 bases lining up with TRBD1. V shed 8 bases, J shed 0 bases, and the junction held 7 bases outside the gene matches. There are 15 residues in the CDR3. Germline lookup yields CDR1 SNHLY and CDR2 FYNNEI. The CDR3 bases are TGTGCCAGCGTCCGGGACAGGTCTAGCACAGATACGCAGTATTTT. It encodes CASVRDRSSTDTQYF. The variable domain in full, with the rest retrieved from reference TRBV2 and TRBJ2-3, is EPEVTQTPSHQVTQMGQEVILRCVPISNHLYFYWYRQILGQKVEFLVSFYNNEISEKSEIFDDQFSVERPDGSNFTLKIRSTKLEDSAMYFCASVRDRSSTDTQYFGPGTRLTVL.